A single TCR beta chain is shown here with its context. Its specificity is not known. At one end, the junction sequence differs from germline, possibly due to a read error. The data stem from a study of blood T cells in healthy people across ages. Study conclusions and caveats: Relative to aged donors, long-lived donors carried more naive CD4+ cells and displayed higher diversity.

The CDR3 contains 15 residues. The V gene's germline CDR1 is SGHNT and CDR2 YYREEE (reference sequence). The authors ran a second PCR of 7 to 11 cycles using a sample-barcoded 5' primer and a J-beta primer mix. Tags on each cDNA molecule came from a template-switch adaptor with 12 random nucleotides. TCRdb analysed the 5' RACE reads with MiXCR anew, one entry per CDR3 protein. The table lists 800,000 or so distinct CDR3 sequences, around half of them singletons. The sample comprised blood. The receptor was isolated from a man older than 75 in good health. The V call is TRBV5-4, the J call TRBJ2-1; 9 bases map to TRBD2. The CDR3 sequence: CANSLGGRALGEQFF. For the CDR3, the DNA is TGTGCCAACAGCTTGGGCGGGAGGGCCCTCGGTGAGCAGTTCTTC. The whole variable domain, remainder taken from reference TRBV5-4 and TRBJ2-1, is ETGVTQSPTHLIKTRGQQVTLRCSSQSGHNTVSWYQQALGQGPQFIFQYYREEENGRGNFPPRFSGLQFPNYSSELNVNALELDDSALYLCANSLGGRALGEQFFGPGTRLTVL.